The clone carrying this TCR beta chain occurred once. The germline CDR1 and CDR2 sequences are LGHDT and YNNKEL (reference sequence). CDR3 length equals 13 residues. V lost 6 bases and J lost 3, with 11 bases in between. Measured with immunoSEQ multiplex PCR; TCRdb has only the in-frame clones, and not every one. The table lists 450,000 to 500,000 clones, around 87% of them singletons. This entry comes from a study of blood T cell repertoires in COVID-19. The overall study: Sites across the United States, Italy and Spain contributed samples from acute and convalescent COVID-19.

V gene TRBV3-1 (or the pseudogene TRBV3-2) combines with J gene TRBJ2-5; TRBD2 might be the D (5 bases). The specimen sequenced was PBMCs or T cells enriched from blood (not recorded which). This TCR derives from a woman between 18 and 30 years old who had recovered from COVID-19. The CDR3 is CASRRRGEETQYF. As DNA, the CDR3 is TGTGCCAGCAGGCGCCGGGGAGAAGAGACCCAGTACTTC.